The T cell receptor (beta chain) under discussion was sequenced for a study of neoadjuvant anti-PD-1 for oral cavity cancer. Repertoires were generated with immunoSEQ multiplex PCR, while TCRdb's copy carries only in-frame clones and drops some. This sample has over 12,000 clones, with about two thirds found just once. Trimming removed 4 bases from V and 6 bases from J; junction bases left unmatched: 8. The germline V gene has CDR1 SGHRS and CDR2 YFSETQ. The CDR3 covers 15 residues. The TCR was taken from a person between 35 and 79 years old with oral cavity squamous cell carcinoma. This specimen consisted of PBMCs, obtained before nivolumab (anti-PD-1) treatment. The rearrangement joins TRBV5-1 to TRBJ2-4, with TRBD1 matching over 9 bases. In DNA form, the CDR3 reads TGCGCCAGCAGCAAAACAGGGGGCGCCGGAAACATTCAGTACTTC. This translates into CASSKTGGAGNIQYF.